This is a list of T cell receptor beta chains from one sample in a study of cytomegalovirus exposure and HLA in healthy donors. The data were produced by immunoSEQ multiplex PCR, yet TCRdb's version contains in-frame clones alone and is incomplete. The sample records more than 100,000 clones, around four fifths being singletons. Sequencing was carried out using PBMCs. The receptors shown here come from a man aged 40-49 years in good health and CMV-seronegative. The CDR3 runs from the conserved cysteine through the conserved F or W. The D gene is left open where the match is weak. Size values are once, few and many counts, or a class for expanded clones, and some rows have none.

>TRBV27|TRBD2|.|TRBJ2-7
CASSIAGRREQYF
TGTGCCAGCAGTATAGCGGGGCGTCGGGAGCAGTACTTC
>TRBV19|.|.|TRBJ2-3
CASNPGNTDTQYF
TGTGCCAGTAATCCGGGGAACACAGATACGCAGTATTTT
>TRBV7-9|.|.|TRBJ1-1
CASSSEGQTFF
TGTGCCAGCAGCTCGGAGGGGCAGACTTTCTTT
>TRBV7-9|.|.|TRBJ2-7
CASSLAAASYEQCF
TGTGCCAGCAGCTTAGCCGCGGCCTCCTACGAGCAGTGCTTC
>TRBV30|TRBD2|.|TRBJ2-7
CAWSVRGGPYEQYF
TGTGCCTGGAGTGTCCGGGGGGGCCCCTACGAGCAGTACTTC
>TRBV6-5|TRBD1|few|TRBJ2-2
CASSWSQGAGTGELFF
TGTGCCAGCAGTTGGAGTCAGGGGGCGGGCACCGGGGAGCTGTTTTTT
>TRBV7-8|TRBD2|once|TRBJ2-3
CASSISGAGVTDTQYF
TGTGCCAGCAGCATCTCCGGTGCGGGAGTGACAGATACGCAGTATTTT
>TRBV7-2|TRBD1|few|TRBJ2-3
CASSSQGSDTQYF
TGTGCCAGCAGCTCACAGGGGTCAGATACGCAGTATTTT
>TRBV5-1|TRBD2|.|TRBJ2-5
CASLPGGSASGSSETQYF
TGCGCCAGCCTTCCGGGGGGTTCGGCTAGCGGGAGTTCCGAGACCCAGTACTTC
>TRBV6-5|.|.|TRBJ2-7
CASSYFGRAYEQYF
TGTGCCAGCAGTTACTTCGGGCGGGCGTACGAGCAGTACTTC
>TRBV7-2|.|once|TRBJ1-5
CASSQEQGIGNQPQHF
TGTGCCAGCAGCCAAGAACAGGGTATTGGCAATCAGCCCCAGCATTTT
>TRBV19|.|.|TRBJ1-5
CAGGYSNQPQHF
TGTGCGGGGGGGTATAGCAATCAGCCCCAGCATTTT
>TRBV7-9|.|.|TRBJ1-1
CSSAQGYTEAFF
TGTTCCAGCGCCCAGGGCTACACTGAAGCTTTCTTT
>TRBV25-1|.|.|TRBJ2-7
CASRAGTEYEQYF
TGTGCCAGCAGGGCGGGGACAGAATACGAGCAGTACTTC
>TRBV6-5|.|.|TRBJ1-1
CASSYSRRSNTEAFF
TGTGCCAGCAGTTACTCGAGGCGGTCTAACACTGAAGCTTTCTTT
>TRBV4-3|.|.|TRBJ1-6
CASSQGLQGASPLHF
TGCGCCAGCAGCCAAGGGTTACAGGGTGCATCACCCCTCCACTTT
>TRBV9|TRBD1|.|TRBJ1-2
CASSVGGTAWGYTF
TGTGCCAGCAGCGTAGGGGGGACAGCTTGGGGCTACACCTTC
>TRBV7-6|.|.|TRBJ2-2
CASSLLAEKNTGELFF
TGTGCCAGCAGCTTATTGGCGGAAAAGAACACCGGGGAGCTGTTTTTT
>TRBV2|TRBD2|.|TRBJ2-1
CASRPGLAVNHEQFF
TGTGCCAGCAGACCGGGACTAGCGGTGAACCATGAGCAGTTCTTC
>TRBV12-2|.|.|TRBJ2-7
CASRLLRANEQYF
TGTGCAAGTCGCCTTCTGAGGGCGAACGAGCAGTACTTC
>TRBV7-2|TRBD2|.|TRBJ2-7
CASSPYPSGTYEQYF
TGTGCCAGCAGCCCTTATCCTAGCGGGACCTACGAGCAGTACTTC
>TRBV15|TRBD2|.|TRBJ2-1
CATSRGSALAGGDEQFF
TGTGCCACCAGCAGAGGGTCTGCGCTAGCGGGGGGCGATGAGCAGTTCTTC
>TRBV9|.|.|TRBJ2-5
CASSSGGAGETQYF
TGTGCCAGCAGTAGTGGGGGGGCCGGGGAGACCCAGTACTTC
>TRBV27|.|.|TRBJ2-3
CASSFRGDSGSTDTQYF
TGTGCCAGCAGTTTCCGCGGGGACTCTGGGAGCACAGATACGCAGTATTTT